The table lists the clone carrying this T cell receptor beta chain with a count of one. The length of the CDR3 is 16 residues. CDR1 is MDHEN, CDR2 SYDVKM, per germline. V dropped 7 bases and J dropped 5; count of bases not matched to a gene: 10. Measured with immunoSEQ multiplex PCR; TCRdb has only the in-frame clones, and not every one. Here the sample spans 75,000 to 90,000 clones, approximately 93% being singletons. This sample is drawn from a study of technical replicates of blood from a handful of donors. V usage is TRBV28 and J usage is TRBJ2-2, with 10 bases lining up with TRBD2. Source material: T cells isolated from PBMCs. The receptor comes from a human donor in good health. The CDR3 loop is CASKPPSGSGTGELFF. The CDR3, as DNA: TGTGCCAGCAAGCCCCCTAGCGGGAGTGGGACCGGGGAGCTGTTTTTT.